These T cell receptor beta chains were read from a single sample in a study of regulatory T cells in long-lasting Graves disease. TCRdb fed the multiplex PCR reads into MiXCR, producing one record per CDR3 protein. This repertoire shows 370,000 or so distinct CDR3 sequences, under 20% found once; its top ten account for 20%. The data also belong to a second study, concerning T cells in Graves' hyperthyroidism and ophthalmopathy.

Sequenced here: peripheral blood mononuclear cells (PBMCs), sampled at new diagnosis, from a patient treated with antithyroid drugs. These receptors all come from a young woman with Graves disease. Each CDR3 is given with its conserved first and last residue. The order of the fields is clone size, V gene, J gene, D gene, CDR3 protein, CDR3 DNA. The D gene is left open where the match is weak. The size of a clone is reported for some rows only, either as once, few or many, or as a class for expanded clones.

abundance: many; v_gene: TRBV10-2; j_gene: TRBJ2-7; d_gene: TRBD2; CDR3aa: CASSEDTIAGGPYEQYF; CDR3nt: TGCGCCAGCAGCGAAGATACGATAGCGGGAGGACCCTACGAGCAGTACTTC
abundance: NA; v_gene: TRBV5-1; j_gene: TRBJ2-2; d_gene: TRBD2; CDR3aa: CASSLTRGDTGELFF; CDR3nt: TGCGCCAGCAGCTTGACGCGGGGGGACACCGGGGAGCTGTTTTTT
abundance: many; v_gene: TRBV7-3; j_gene: TRBJ2-1; d_gene: TRBD2; CDR3aa: CASSAQPGLASYFF; CDR3nt: TGTGCCAGCAGCGCCCAACCGGGACTAGCGTCCTACTTCTTC
abundance: NA; v_gene: TRBV5-1; j_gene: TRBJ2-3; d_gene: NA; CDR3aa: CASSFDRPGTDTQYF; CDR3nt: TGCGCCAGCAGCTTTGACAGGCCTGGCACAGATACGCAGTATTTT
abundance: many; v_gene: TRBV4-1; j_gene: TRBJ1-4; d_gene: NA; CDR3aa: CASSEDGATNEKLFF; CDR3nt: TGCGCCAGCAGCGAGGACGGTGCAACTAATGAAAAACTGTTTTTT
abundance: many; v_gene: TRBV7-9; j_gene: TRBJ2-7; d_gene: NA; CDR3aa: CASSPPSRRGEQYF; CDR3nt: TGTGCCAGCAGCCCTCCCAGCAGACGGGGCGAGCAGTACTTC
abundance: NA; v_gene: TRBV20-1; j_gene: TRBJ2-7; d_gene: TRBD2; CDR3aa: CSAEGLAGVYEQYF; CDR3nt: TGCAGTGCCGAGGGACTAGCGGGGGTCTACGAGCAGTACTTC
abundance: many; v_gene: TRBV18; j_gene: TRBJ1-4; d_gene: TRBD1; CDR3aa: CASSPYNRGSEKLFF; CDR3nt: TGTGCCAGCTCACCATACAACAGGGGTTCCGAAAAACTGTTTTTT
abundance: few; v_gene: TRBV10-1; j_gene: TRBJ2-7; d_gene: TRBD1; CDR3aa: CASSDLPGTGYSYEQYF; CDR3nt: TGCGCCAGCAGTGATTTACCCGGGACAGGGTATTCCTACGAGCAGTACTTC
abundance: few; v_gene: TRBV19; j_gene: TRBJ1-1; d_gene: TRBD1; CDR3aa: CASSADRGDTEAFF; CDR3nt: TGTGCCAGTAGTGCCGACAGGGGGGACACTGAAGCTTTCTTT
abundance: many; v_gene: TRBV12-3/TRBV12-4; j_gene: TRBJ2-5; d_gene: TRBD1; CDR3aa: CASRGTTGGETQYF; CDR3nt: TGTGCCAGCAGGGGAACGACAGGGGGAGAGACCCAGTACTTC
abundance: many; v_gene: TRBV30; j_gene: TRBJ1-1; d_gene: NA; CDR3aa: CAWSQGNTEAFF; CDR3nt: TGTGCCTGGAGTCAGGGGAACACTGAAGCTTTCTTT
abundance: NA; v_gene: TRBV29-1; j_gene: TRBJ2-2; d_gene: TRBD1; CDR3aa: CSAGLGQKRTINTGELFF; CDR3nt: TGCAGCGCCGGTTTGGGACAGAAACGAACCATCAACACCGGGGAGCTGTTTTTT
abundance: many; v_gene: TRBV30; j_gene: TRBJ1-2; d_gene: NA; CDR3aa: CAWSVGGTPSNYGYTF; CDR3nt: TGTGCCTGGAGTGTCGGTGGGACACCCTCTAACTATGGCTACACCTTC
abundance: many; v_gene: TRBV20-1; j_gene: TRBJ2-3; d_gene: NA; CDR3aa: CSARDSRLGTDTQYF; CDR3nt: TGCAGTGCTAGAGATTCAAGATTGGGAACAGATACGCAGTATTTT
abundance: NA; v_gene: TRBV20-1; j_gene: TRBJ2-7; d_gene: NA; CDR3aa: CSATILSGVESYEQYF; CDR3nt: TGCAGTGCTACCATCCTTAGTGGCGTAGAATCCTACGAGCAGTACTTC
abundance: many; v_gene: TRBV2; j_gene: TRBJ1-4; d_gene: TRBD1; CDR3aa: CASSEASDRGKLFF; CDR3nt: TGTGCCAGCAGTGAAGCGTCGGACAGGGGAAAACTGTTTTTT
abundance: many; v_gene: TRBV6-9; j_gene: TRBJ2-3; d_gene: TRBD2; CDR3aa: CASSYSTAGTSGNRDTQYF; CDR3nt: TGTGCCAGCAGTTACTCCACGGCTGGGACTAGCGGTAATAGAGATACGCAGTATTTT
abundance: NA; v_gene: TRBV7-2; j_gene: TRBJ2-2; d_gene: TRBD2; CDR3aa: CASSLPSGRVVGELFF; CDR3nt: TGTGCCAGCAGCTTACCTAGCGGGAGGGTTGTGGGGGAGCTGTTTTTT
abundance: few; v_gene: TRBV20-1; j_gene: TRBJ2-3; d_gene: NA; CDR3aa: CSALINREGTQYF; CDR3nt: TGCAGTGCTTTGATTAACAGGGAAGGTACGCAGTATTTT
abundance: NA; v_gene: TRBV3-1; j_gene: TRBJ2-7; d_gene: TRBD1; CDR3aa: CASSRGQGFYEQYF; CDR3nt: TGTGCCAGCAGCCGGGGACAGGGCTTCTACGAGCAGTACTTC
abundance: NA; v_gene: TRBV7-9; j_gene: TRBJ2-1; d_gene: NA; CDR3aa: CTSSRTAANEQFF; CDR3nt: TGTACCAGCAGCCGGACAGCGGCCAATGAGCAGTTCTTC
abundance: many; v_gene: TRBV5-1; j_gene: TRBJ2-3; d_gene: NA; CDR3aa: CASSLFLGDTQYF; CDR3nt: TGCGCCAGCAGCCTCTTCCTGGGGGATACGCAGTATTTT
abundance: few; v_gene: TRBV20-1; j_gene: TRBJ1-1; d_gene: TRBD1; CDR3aa: CSATRQGTNTEAFF; CDR3nt: TGCAGTGCTACGCGACAGGGCACGAACACTGAAGCTTTCTTT
abundance: many; v_gene: TRBV5-1; j_gene: TRBJ2-5; d_gene: NA; CDR3aa: CASSLGVQSQETQYF; CDR3nt: TGCGCCAGCAGCTTGGGGGTCCAGTCCCAAGAGACCCAGTACTTC
abundance: many; v_gene: TRBV20-1; j_gene: TRBJ2-3; d_gene: TRBD2; CDR3aa: CSAGGRTSGPTDTQYF; CDR3nt: TGCAGTGCGGGAGGTCGGACTAGCGGACCCACAGATACGCAGTATTTT
abundance: few; v_gene: TRBV15; j_gene: TRBJ2-1; d_gene: TRBD1; CDR3aa: CATSRVVGQGGHEQFF; CDR3nt: TGTGCCACCAGCAGAGTCGTGGGACAGGGGGGCCATGAGCAGTTCTTC
abundance: many; v_gene: TRBV12-3/TRBV12-4; j_gene: TRBJ1-1; d_gene: NA; CDR3aa: CASSFGAEAFF; CDR3nt: TGTGCCAGCAGCTTCGGGGCTGAAGCTTTCTTT
abundance: many; v_gene: TRBV2; j_gene: TRBJ1-2; d_gene: NA; CDR3aa: CASSATDGYTF; CDR3nt: TGTGCCAGCAGTGCGACCGATGGCTACACCTTC
abundance: NA; v_gene: TRBV7-9; j_gene: TRBJ2-7; d_gene: TRBD2; CDR3aa: CASSLVRLAVPYEQYF; CDR3nt: TGTGCCAGCAGCTTAGTGAGGCTAGCGGTGCCCTACGAGCAGTACTTC
abundance: many; v_gene: TRBV12-3/TRBV12-4; j_gene: TRBJ2-3; d_gene: NA; CDR3aa: CASSPVVTGGTDTQYF; CDR3nt: TGTGCCAGCAGCCCCGTGGTAACCGGAGGAACAGATACGCAGTATTTT
abundance: many; v_gene: TRBV5-6; j_gene: TRBJ1-1; d_gene: NA; CDR3aa: CASSLGVEAFF; CDR3nt: TGTGCCAGCAGCTTGGGAGTTGAAGCTTTCTTT
abundance: many; v_gene: TRBV2; j_gene: TRBJ2-2; d_gene: NA; CDR3aa: CASKKEYTGELFF; CDR3nt: TGTGCCAGCAAAAAGGAGTACACCGGGGAGCTGTTTTTT
abundance: many; v_gene: TRBV18; j_gene: TRBJ2-7; d_gene: NA; CDR3aa: CASSPRAEISYEQYF; CDR3nt: TGTGCCAGCTCACCTCGGGCGGAAATCTCCTACGAGCAGTACTTC
abundance: NA; v_gene: TRBV6-5; j_gene: TRBJ2-2; d_gene: NA; CDR3aa: CATSSKGGHTGELFF; CDR3nt: TGTGCCACCAGTTCAAAAGGAGGGCACACCGGGGAGCTGTTCTTT
abundance: many; v_gene: TRBV28; j_gene: TRBJ1-1; d_gene: TRBD1; CDR3aa: CASIVPGTGNTEAFF; CDR3nt: TGTGCCAGCATCGTTCCCGGGACAGGGAACACTGAAGCTTTCTTT
abundance: many; v_gene: TRBV9; j_gene: TRBJ2-1; d_gene: NA; CDR3aa: CASSVGWAKSEQFF; CDR3nt: TGTGCCAGCAGCGTCGGATGGGCTAAGAGTGAGCAGTTCTTC
abundance: many; v_gene: TRBV3-1; j_gene: TRBJ2-2; d_gene: NA; CDR3aa: CASSHQGSGELFF; CDR3nt: TGTGCCAGCAGCCATCAGGGGTCGGGGGAGCTGTTTTTT
abundance: NA; v_gene: TRBV5-4; j_gene: TRBJ1-3; d_gene: NA; CDR3aa: CASTFQGSGNTIYF; CDR3nt: TGTGCCAGCACCTTTCAGGGGTCTGGAAACACCATATATTTT
abundance: few; v_gene: TRBV19; j_gene: TRBJ1-6; d_gene: NA; CDR3aa: CASSDSGRSSYNSPLHF; CDR3nt: TGTGCCAGTAGTGACTCGGGGCGGAGCTCCTATAATTCACCCCTCCACTTT
abundance: many; v_gene: TRBV30; j_gene: TRBJ1-2; d_gene: NA; CDR3aa: CAWSVGLIAHGYTF; CDR3nt: TGTGCCTGGAGTGTAGGGTTGATTGCCCATGGCTACACCTTC
abundance: NA; v_gene: TRBV4-2; j_gene: TRBJ1-3; d_gene: NA; CDR3aa: CASSQDRGGGNTIYF; CDR3nt: TGTGCCAGCAGCCAAGATCGGGGCGGCGGAAACACCATATATTTT
abundance: few; v_gene: TRBV3-1; j_gene: TRBJ2-7; d_gene: TRBD2; CDR3aa: CASSEGLALGEQYF; CDR3nt: TGTGCCAGCAGCGAAGGACTAGCGCTAGGCGAGCAGTACTTC
abundance: few; v_gene: TRBV28; j_gene: TRBJ1-2; d_gene: NA; CDR3aa: CASSLSHGLYGYTF; CDR3nt: TGTGCCAGCAGTTTATCACATGGCTTGTATGGCTACACCTTC
abundance: many; v_gene: TRBV3-1; j_gene: TRBJ1-1; d_gene: NA; CDR3aa: CASSQESRISEAFF; CDR3nt: TGTGCCAGCAGCCAAGAATCGCGAATCTCTGAAGCTTTCTTT
abundance: NA; v_gene: TRBV5-1; j_gene: TRBJ2-1; d_gene: TRBD1; CDR3aa: CASSPGQGAGEQFF; CDR3nt: TGCGCCAGCAGCCCCGGACAGGGGGCCGGTGAGCAGTTCTTC
abundance: many; v_gene: TRBV5-6; j_gene: TRBJ2-5; d_gene: TRBD2; CDR3aa: CASSLRLAGGYQETQYF; CDR3nt: TGTGCCAGCAGCTTGCGGCTAGCGGGGGGCTACCAAGAGACCCAGTACTTC
abundance: many; v_gene: TRBV5-1; j_gene: TRBJ2-1; d_gene: TRBD1; CDR3aa: CASSPRGQDRGNEQFF; CDR3nt: TGCGCCAGCAGTCCAAGAGGCCAGGACAGGGGCAATGAGCAGTTCTTC
abundance: NA; v_gene: TRBV7-9; j_gene: TRBJ2-3; d_gene: NA; CDR3aa: CASSPAAGGSTDTQYF; CDR3nt: TGTGCCAGCAGCCCCGCGGCGGGCGGGAGCACAGATACGCAGTATTTT
abundance: many; v_gene: TRBV6-5; j_gene: TRBJ1-1; d_gene: NA; CDR3aa: CASRYRLTNTEAFF; CDR3nt: TGTGCCAGCAGGTACAGGTTAACGAACACTGAAGCTTTCTTT
abundance: many; v_gene: TRBV7-8; j_gene: TRBJ2-1; d_gene: TRBD1; CDR3aa: CASSATRGQGINEQFF; CDR3nt: TGTGCCAGCAGCGCCACCAGGGGACAGGGGATCAATGAGCAGTTCTTC
abundance: NA; v_gene: TRBV9; j_gene: TRBJ2-1; d_gene: NA; CDR3aa: CASSARENEQFF; CDR3nt: TGTGCCAGCAGCGCACGGGAGAATGAGCAGTTCTTC
abundance: many; v_gene: TRBV6-5; j_gene: TRBJ1-1; d_gene: NA; CDR3aa: CASSYRGGTEAFF; CDR3nt: TGTGCCAGCAGTTACAGGGGAGGCACTGAAGCTTTCTTT
abundance: many; v_gene: TRBV28; j_gene: TRBJ2-5; d_gene: NA; CDR3aa: CASSLSPGGEETQYF; CDR3nt: TGTGCCAGCAGTTTAAGCCCGGGCGGAGAAGAGACCCAGTACTTC
abundance: many; v_gene: TRBV11-2; j_gene: TRBJ1-1; d_gene: NA; CDR3aa: CASSLRQGITEAFF; CDR3nt: TGTGCCAGCAGCCTGAGGCAGGGGATCACTGAAGCTTTCTTT